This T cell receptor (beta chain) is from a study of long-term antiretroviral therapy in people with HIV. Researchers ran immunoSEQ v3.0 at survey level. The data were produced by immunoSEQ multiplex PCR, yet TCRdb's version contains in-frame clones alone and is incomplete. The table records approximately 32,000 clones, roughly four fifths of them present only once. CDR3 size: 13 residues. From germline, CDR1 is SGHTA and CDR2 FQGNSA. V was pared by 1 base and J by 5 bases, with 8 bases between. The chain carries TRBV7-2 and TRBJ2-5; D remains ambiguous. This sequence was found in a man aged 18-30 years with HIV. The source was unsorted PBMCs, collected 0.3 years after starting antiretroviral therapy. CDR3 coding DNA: TGTGCCAGCAGCTTAGACGGGTGGGAGACCCAGTACTTC. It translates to CASSLDGWETQYF. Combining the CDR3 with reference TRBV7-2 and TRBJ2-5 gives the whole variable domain GAGVSQSPSNKVTEKGKDVELRCDPISGHTALYWYRQSLGQGLEFLIYFQGNSAPDKSGLPSDRFSAERTGGSVSTLTIQRTQQEDSAVYLCASSLDGWETQYFGPGTRLLVL.